This T cell receptor (beta chain) was retrieved from a study of CD8+ T cells in alopecia areata (dated 2018 in TCRdb). For the wider study: Treated patients were enrolled in an open-label pilot trial of oral tofacitinib, 5 to 10 mg twice daily, for moderate-to-severe alopecia areata. Tofacitinib was administered for 6 to 18 months, and 6 months of follow-up off drug were then conducted to assess delayed response and recurrence. In treated patients, disease severity was measured using the SALT score, which gives the percentage of scalp surface area affected. The study used high-throughput TCRbeta sequencing to examine T cell clonal expansion in alopecia areata, in both the C3H/HeJ mouse model and human patients. In humans, TCRbeta sequencing was performed on scalp tissue and on sorted CD4+ and CD8+ peripheral blood T cells from healthy controls and from patients with patchy or totalis/universalis alopecia areata. Patients on tofacitinib were biopsied at baseline and after 4 and 24 weeks of treatment, and several of the patients also had a later scalp biopsy. Clonality in the scalp was compared among normal scalp (n=4), patchy alopecia areata scalp (n=8), and alopecia totalis/universalis scalp (n=8). RNA came from the PAXgene miRNA kit for fixed scalp, the miRNeasy kit for PBMCs, and the RNeasy kit for mouse skin. Amplification of TCRbeta CDR3 regions was done by immunoSEQ multiplex PCR using 35 Vbeta forward primers and 13 Jbeta reverse primers. Study-level results and caveats: Compared with normal scalp, lesional scalp had higher clonality and more expanded CD8+ clones, particularly in alopecia totalis/universalis, a pattern that suggests antigenic drive. During tofacitinib treatment, many expanded lesional clones remained in scalp and blood, and this persistence may partly explain relapse after treatment is stopped. Tofacitinib significantly decreased scalp clonality and the number of expanded CD8+ clones among the top 100 scalp clones. Compared with mice, TCR sequences shared between patients were less clear, possibly partly because of HLA diversity across the patient population. Scalp TCR repertoire analysis is complicated because resident alphabeta T cells in normal human skin are also sequenced, whereas mouse skin is dominated by gammadelta T cells. Because the treated cohort was small and had just a single nonresponder, larger studies are needed to establish links between baseline CD8+ expansion and response.

Library method: the immunoSEQ multiplex PCR assay. For TCR sequencing, RNA was extracted from every sample and reverse transcribed into cDNA to serve as template. First-strand cDNA was synthesized using SuperScript III with a 2:1 mix of oligo-dT and random hexamers. A synthetic immune receptor repertoire was used to assess amplification bias, and residual bias was removed computationally. The published analysis was carried out like this. Raw reads were preprocessed to remove errors, and CDR3 was defined by IMGT conventions from the conserved cysteine to phenylalanine. Clonality was computed by normalizing Shannon entropy by log2 of the number of productive unique TCRs and subtracting the result from 1. CD4 or CD8 identity of scalp clones was inferred by cross-referencing scalp TCRbeta sequences with sorted blood CD4 and CD8 repertoires. This immuneACCESS table, as held by TCRdb, lists in-frame sequences with V and J called but not all clones. Of the missing ones, under half trace to an unresolved V gene in checked studies; the others have no known cause. V, J and clone size reflect that table, while D and trimming were determined from the DNA. The sample includes 60,000 to 90,000 clones, with approximately 72% observed a single time. Of the sample, around 22% is held by the ten largest clones.

A remark on this clone: It has no known antigen specificity. No base quality information exists; no much larger clone differs at one position.

According to the study, the label for this sample's time point signals: around 26 weeks on oral tofacitinib. What this sample's treatment or condition label stands for: oral pan-JAK inhibitor, 5-10 mg twice daily. Peripheral blood and lesional scalp punch biopsies were obtained from patients with alopecia areata. PBMCs were isolated by density centrifugation and stained for CD3, CD4 and CD8, after which CD4+ and CD8+ T cells were sorted on a FACSAria. The CDR3, cysteine through phenylalanine, is 15 amino acids long. The sequence is cut down to CDR3 DNA, 45 bases in frame from base 1. V is shortened by 3 bases, J by 5 bases, and the region joining them spans 16 bases. CDR1 and CDR2 (SSHAT, FNYEAQ) derive from the germline V gene (reference sequence).

The source material was CD8+ T cells sorted from blood, sampled at week 24, from a patient treated with tofacitinib. The rearrangement combines TRBV7-7 with TRBJ1-2; the D gene is perhaps TRBD1, from 6 matching bases. The TCR sequence derives from a human donor with alopecia areata. CDR3 region: CASSFYRVRWYGYTF. The sequenced DNA: TGTGCCAGCAGCTTCTACAGGGTTCGGTGGTATGGCTACACCTTC.